Below are 19 T cell receptor beta chains sequenced from a single sample in a study of OX40 agonist ivuxolimab in advanced cancers. Repertoires were generated with immunoSEQ multiplex PCR, while TCRdb's copy carries only in-frame clones and drops some. Among over 85,000 clones listed, roughly 89% were seen once. Sequenced here: CD4+ or CD8+ T cells sorted from blood, sampled in a trial of the OX40 agonist ivuxolimab. Every receptor here comes from an adult with an advanced solid tumor such as melanoma, head and neck, liver or kidney cancer.

The rearrangement links TRBV27 to TRBJ1-2; D gene uncertain. V was clipped by 0 bases and J by 1 base, with 6 bases between them. In germline, CDR1 is MNHEY, CDR2 SMNVEV (reference sequence). The CDR3 is 14 residues long. In nucleotides, the CDR3 is TGTGCCAGCAGTTTATCCCCTGATAACTATGGCTACACCTTC. Encoded protein: CASSLSPDNYGYTF.

This chain links TRBV7-8 with TRBJ2-6, with TRBD1 matching over 10 bases. J was trimmed by 2 bases and V by 1 base; bases with no gene match: 8. The CDR3 loop spans 19 amino acids. Germline loops: CDR1 SGHVS, CDR2 FQNEAQ. The CDR3 spells CASSLGGGQGSPGANVLTF. Here the CDR3 DNA reads TGTGCCAGCAGCTTAGGTGGGGGACAGGGGTCCCCTGGGGCCAACGTCCTGACTTTC.

The chain employs TRBV9 and TRBJ1-1; D not resolved. This CDR3 contains 15 residues. The V gene's germline CDR1 is SGDLS and CDR2 YYNGEE. V was trimmed by 0 bases and J by 8 bases, leaving 17 bases between them. The CDR3 DNA reads as TGTGCCAGCAGCGTAGATATTGGGGAGGAGAAGGAAGCTTTCTTT. It encodes CASSVDIGEEKEAFF.

The V call is TRBV6-5, the J call TRBJ1-1; D call uncertain. Trimming took 6 bases from V and 1 from J, leaving 12 bases between them. This CDR3 region has 14 residues. The germline CDR1 and CDR2 sequences are MNHEY and SVGAGI. The CDR3 nucleotides are TGTGCCAGCAGCCCGACTGTGAGGAACACTGAAGCTTTCTTT. Protein sequence: CASSPTVRNTEAFF.

Points on this clone: The identical CDR3 is also encoded by other nucleotide sequences in the sample. V is TRBV6-6 and J is TRBJ1-2, with unresolved D. The V end was cut by 0 bases, the J end by 8 bases, with 7 bases between. The CDR3 totals 12 residues. Looked up from germline, CDR1 is MNHNY and CDR2 is SVGAGI (reference sequence). For the CDR3, the DNA is TGTGCCAGCAGTTACTCCGGGGAGGGCTACACCTTC. It codes for CASSYSGEGYTF.

V gene TRBV18 combines with J gene TRBJ1-2; TRBD1 is a possible D gene (5 bases). The germline CDR1 and CDR2 sequences are KGHSH and LQKENI. This CDR3 is 14 amino acids long. V gave up 1 base and J gave up 6 bases, with 12 bases separating them. The CDR3 nucleotides read TGTGCCAGCTCACCACAATTTGAGGGGAATGGCTACACCTTC. As protein: CASSPQFEGNGYTF.

The V and J genes are TRBV7-2 and TRBJ2-3; D ambiguous. Germline V gene data show CDR1 as SGHTA and CDR2 as FQGNSA. Trimming stripped 5 bases from V and 1 base from J, with 10 bases between. There are 14 residues in the CDR3. The chain's CDR3 is CASSPQTGTDTQYF. Written as DNA, the CDR3 is TGTGCCAGCAGCCCCCAAACCGGCACAGATACGCAGTATTTT.

This clone came up once. The gene calls are TRBV4-3 and TRBJ1-1, with a tentative D call TRBD1 (6 bases). The CDR3 totals 14 residues. The germline V and J ends were trimmed by 1 base and 7 bases, with 13 bases remaining between them. CDR1 is LGHNA and CDR2 is YSLEER in the germline V gene. The CDR3 coding sequence is TGCGCCAGCAGCCAAGTCAGGGGTGATGGTGAAGCTTTCTTT. Its translation: CASSQVRGDGEAFF.

The chain joins TRBV20-1 to TRBJ2-5; the D is unclear. V lost 7 bases and J 5 bases, leaving 11 bases between the germline ends. Looked up from germline, CDR1 is DFQATT and CDR2 is SNEGSKA (reference sequence). The length of the CDR3 is 11 residues. CDR3 sequence: CSVEIGETQYF. The CDR3 DNA is TGCAGTGTTGAGATTGGTGAGACCCAGTACTTC.

Worth noting for this clone: This specimen includes other DNA sequences encoding the same CDR3. The rearrangement links TRBV5-1 to TRBJ2-2; no definite D call. The CDR3 extends over 14 amino acids. V gave up 0 bases and J gave up 5 bases, with 8 bases separating them. Germline V gene data show CDR1 as SGHRS and CDR2 as YFSETQ. The CDR3 loop reads CASSLGSNTGELFF. In DNA, the CDR3 is TGCGCCAGCAGCTTGGGTAGTAATACCGGGGAGCTGTTTTTT. The whole variable domain, remainder taken from reference TRBV5-1 and TRBJ2-2, is KAGVTQTPRYLIKTRGQQVTLSCSPISGHRSVSWYQQTPGQGLQFLFEYFSETQRNKGNFPGRFSGRQFSNSRSEMNVSTLELGDSALYLCASSLGSNTGELFFGEGSRLTVL.

This clone was counted a single time. The rearrangement uses TRBV7-6 and TRBJ2-7; 9 bases map to TRBD1. This CDR3 region has 15 residues. After removal of 2 bases from V and 1 base from J, the junction contained 3 bases not matched to a gene. Germline-derived CDR1 and CDR2 are SGHVS and FNYEAQ. The CDR3 DNA follows: TGTGCCAGCAGCTTAAAGGGACAGGGTTCCTACGAGCAGTACTTC. This sequence encodes CASSLKGQGSYEQYF.

V and J are TRBV6-5 and TRBJ1-2; 8 bases map to TRBD1. The CDR3 loop spans 14 amino acids. The germline V gene has CDR1 MNHEY and CDR2 SVGAGI. V lost 5 bases to trimming and J lost 7 bases; unmatched junction nucleotides: 9. CDR3 DNA: TGTGCCAGCAGTAGACAGGGGCCCCCCGGTGGCTACACCTTC. As protein: CASSRQGPPGGYTF.

This chain uses TRBV25-1 with TRBJ2-1; 9 bases map to TRBD2. The CDR3 runs 12 residues. The trim removed 5 bases at V and 8 bases at J, leaving 1 base unmatched. CDR1 and CDR2 (germline): MGHDK, SYGVNS. CDR3 amino acids: CASSLAGYEQFF. The CDR3 nucleotides read TGTGCCAGCAGTCTAGCGGGATATGAGCAGTTCTTC.

This clone has just a few counts. The chain couples TRBV7-9 to TRBJ1-1, with D possibly being TRBD1 (5 bases). CDR3 length: 13 amino acids. V lost 7 bases to trimming and J lost 5 bases, with 14 bases between them. From germline, CDR1 is SEHNR and CDR2 FQNEAQ (reference sequence). The CDR3 region is CASTVRGVTEAFF. For the CDR3, the DNA is TGTGCCAGCACTGTCCGGGGGGTGACTGAAGCTTTCTTT. Drawing the rest from reference TRBV7-9 and TRBJ1-1, the complete variable domain is DTGVSQNPRHKITKRGQNVTFRCDPISEHNRLYWYRQTLGQGPEFLTYFQNEAQLEKSRLLSDRFSAERPKGSFSTLEIQRTEQGDSAMYLCASTVRGVTEAFFGQGTRLTVV.

This chain joins TRBV6-5 and TRBJ2-7; the D gene is possibly TRBD2 (7 bases). Germline CDR1 MNHEY, CDR2 SVGAGI. CDR3 size: 14 residues. V was pared by 5 bases and J by 5 bases, with 16 bases between. The CDR3 is CASSDLRGANEQYF. As DNA, the CDR3 is TGTGCCAGCAGTGACCTTCGGGGGGCCAACGAGCAGTACTTC.

The chain couples TRBV5-3 to TRBJ1-3, with D maybe TRBD1 (6 bases). TRBV5-3 is an open reading frame whose function is uncertain. This CDR3 has 17 residues. Trimming pared 1 base from V and 4 bases from J, leaving 18 bases between. DNA for the CDR3: TGTGCCAGAAGCTTGTGCGCCCCAGGGGTAGGGGGAAACACCATATATTTT. Its translation: CARSLCAPGVGGNTIYF.

The chain uses TRBV19 and TRBJ2-1; TRBD2 is a possible D gene (6 bases). Germline lookup yields CDR1 LNHDA and CDR2 SQIVND (reference sequence). This CDR3 spans 14 amino acids. Between the trimmed V and J ends, which lost 8 bases and 2 bases, there was a span of 13 bases. CDR3 sequence: CASRGSGAYNEQFF. CDR3 bases: TGTGCCAGTCGAGGCTCGGGGGCCTACAATGAGCAGTTCTTC.

This CDR3 is CASSVGVGTYGYTF. The CDR3 DNA reads as TGTGCCAGCAGCGTAGGGGTGGGGACCTACGGCTACACCTTC. This chain connects TRBV9 to TRBJ1-2; a weak D match, TRBD1 (5 bases). Germline CDR1 is SGDLS and CDR2 is YYNGEE. V was cut by 0 bases and J by 8 bases, with 14 bases left in between. The CDR3 totals 14 residues.

This chain uses TRBV30 with TRBJ2-1; D uncertain. Germline V gene sequence: CDR1 GTSNPN, CDR2 SVGIG (reference sequence). Trimming shortened V by 4 bases and J by 5 bases, and 15 bases separated the two germline ends. The CDR3 is 14 amino acids. The CDR3 nucleotides are TGTGCCTGGAAGTTGAATGAAGAGGACAATGAGCAGTTCTTC. This sequence encodes CAWKLNEEDNEQFF.